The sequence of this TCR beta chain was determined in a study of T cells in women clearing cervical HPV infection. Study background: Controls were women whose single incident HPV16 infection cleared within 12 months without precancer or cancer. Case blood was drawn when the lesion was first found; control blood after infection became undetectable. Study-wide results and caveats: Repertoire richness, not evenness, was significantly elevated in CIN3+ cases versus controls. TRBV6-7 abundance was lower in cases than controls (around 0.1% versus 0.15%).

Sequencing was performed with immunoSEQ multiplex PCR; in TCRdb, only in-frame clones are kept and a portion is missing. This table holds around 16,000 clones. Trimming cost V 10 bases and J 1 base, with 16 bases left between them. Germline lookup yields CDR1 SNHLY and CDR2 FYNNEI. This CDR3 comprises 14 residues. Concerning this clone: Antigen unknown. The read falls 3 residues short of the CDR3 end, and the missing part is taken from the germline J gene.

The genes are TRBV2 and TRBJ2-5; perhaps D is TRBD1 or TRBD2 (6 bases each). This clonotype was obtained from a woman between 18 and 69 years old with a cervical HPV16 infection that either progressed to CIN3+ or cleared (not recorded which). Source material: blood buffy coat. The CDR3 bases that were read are TGTGCCACCAGGGGATCGGGACTCCAAGAGACC. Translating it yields CATRGSGLQET. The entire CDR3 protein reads CATRGSGLQETQYF.